This T cell receptor (beta chain) is drawn from a study of T cell responses to AZD1222 COVID-19 vaccine. In regard to this clone: Its antigen is not known.

Study-wide results and limits: Spike-specific TCR breadth and depth grew following two AZD1222 doses. Epitopes outside B.1.351 and B.1.1.7 mutated regions reportedly drew nearly half of spike TCRs.

This table comes from immunoSEQ multiplex PCR, and its TCRdb copy is limited to in-frame clones, with some not included. The sample lists over 120,000 clones, 89% occurring once. This TCR derives from an adult who received the AZD1222 COVID-19 vaccine. The sequencing used peripheral blood, collected 28 days after the second AZD1222 dose.

CDR3 nucleotide sequence: TGTGCCAGCAGTTCCCCAGAGCGGATTAAAGAGACCCAGTACTTC. Amino acids: CASSSPERIKETQYF. This chain uses TRBV2 with TRBJ2-5, with D possibly matching TRBD2 (5 bases). The V and J ends lost 5 bases and 3 bases respectively, with 16 bases between them. The CDR3 extends over 15 amino acids. Germline V gives CDR1 SNHLY, CDR2 FYNNEI. Full variable domain (outside the CDR3, taken from reference TRBV2 and TRBJ2-5): EPEVTQTPSHQVTQMGQEVILRCVPISNHLYFYWYRQILGQKVEFLVSFYNNEISEKSEIFDDQFSVERPDGSNFTLKIRSTKLEDSAMYFCASSSPERIKETQYFGPGTRLLVL.